This section outlines one TCR beta chain sequence together with its context. The target antigen is unknown. Generated by immunoSEQ multiplex PCR, the TCRdb table keeps only in-frame clones and is missing some. The sample lists about 150,000 clones, roughly 86% occurring once. The data originate from a study of radiation and T cells in renal cell carcinoma. General observations from the study: Top tumor clonotypes rose in blood 2 weeks post-radiation, then contracted.

Indicated time point: blood 2 weeks post-SBRT. Treatment: 15 Gy SBRT to primary tumor, nephrectomy 4 weeks later. The material sequenced was blood, taken from a patient whose treatment included radiotherapy and nephrectomy. The clonotype was recovered from a woman between 50 and 59 years old with renal cell carcinoma.

The CDR3 loop reads CASSEGFGYTF. CDR3 nucleotide sequence: TGTGCCAGCAGTGAGGGGTTTGGCTACACCTTC. V usage is TRBV2 and J usage is TRBJ1-2; no firm D call. Germline CDR1 is SNHLY and CDR2 is FYNNEI. V was cut by 3 bases and J by 7 bases, with 6 bases left in between. CDR3 size: 11 residues. Full variable domain (remainder filled in from reference TRBV2 and TRBJ1-2): EPEVTQTPSHQVTQMGQEVILRCVPISNHLYFYWYRQILGQKVEFLVSFYNNEISEKSEIFDDQFSVERPDGSNFTLKIRSTKLEDSAMYFCASSEGFGYTFGSGTRLTVV.